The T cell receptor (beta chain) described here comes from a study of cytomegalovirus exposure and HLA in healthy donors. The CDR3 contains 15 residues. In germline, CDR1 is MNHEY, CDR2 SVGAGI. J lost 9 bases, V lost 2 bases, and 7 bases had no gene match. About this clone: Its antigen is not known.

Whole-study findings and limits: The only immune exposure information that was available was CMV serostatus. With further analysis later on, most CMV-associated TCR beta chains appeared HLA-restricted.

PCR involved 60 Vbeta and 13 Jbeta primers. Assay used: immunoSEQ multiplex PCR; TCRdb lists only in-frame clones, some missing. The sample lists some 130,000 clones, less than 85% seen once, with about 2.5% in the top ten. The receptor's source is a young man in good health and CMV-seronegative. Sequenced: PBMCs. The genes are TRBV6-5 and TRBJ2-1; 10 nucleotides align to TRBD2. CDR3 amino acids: CASSYGLAGAGEQFF. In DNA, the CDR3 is TGTGCCAGCAGTTACGGGCTAGCGGGAGCGGGTGAGCAGTTCTTC.